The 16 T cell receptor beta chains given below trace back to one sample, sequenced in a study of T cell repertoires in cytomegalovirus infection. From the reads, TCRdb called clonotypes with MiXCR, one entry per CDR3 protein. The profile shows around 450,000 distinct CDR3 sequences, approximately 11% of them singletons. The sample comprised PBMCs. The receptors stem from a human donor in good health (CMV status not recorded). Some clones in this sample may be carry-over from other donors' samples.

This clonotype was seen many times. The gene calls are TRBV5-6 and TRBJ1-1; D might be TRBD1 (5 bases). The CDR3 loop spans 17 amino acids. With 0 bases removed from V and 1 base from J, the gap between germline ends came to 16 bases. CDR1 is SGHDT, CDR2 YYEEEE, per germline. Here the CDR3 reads CASSLEWRGNRNTEAFF. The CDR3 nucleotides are TGTGCCAGCAGCTTGGAATGGCGGGGGAATCGGAACACTGAAGCTTTCTTT.

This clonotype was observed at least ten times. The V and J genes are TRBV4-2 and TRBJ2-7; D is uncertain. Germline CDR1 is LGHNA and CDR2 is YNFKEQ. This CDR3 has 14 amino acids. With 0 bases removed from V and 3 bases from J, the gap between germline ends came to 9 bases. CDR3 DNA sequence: TGTGCCAGCAGCCAAGATAAGAACAACTACGAGCAGTACTTC. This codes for CASSQDKNNYEQYF.

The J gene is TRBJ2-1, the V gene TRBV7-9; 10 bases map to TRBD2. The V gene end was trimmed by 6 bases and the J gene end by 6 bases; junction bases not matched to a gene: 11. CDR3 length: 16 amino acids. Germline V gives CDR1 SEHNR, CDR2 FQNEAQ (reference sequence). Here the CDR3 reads CASRFAPAGGVNEQFF. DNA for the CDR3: TGTGCCAGCAGGTTTGCCCCAGCGGGGGGGGTCAATGAGCAGTTCTTC.

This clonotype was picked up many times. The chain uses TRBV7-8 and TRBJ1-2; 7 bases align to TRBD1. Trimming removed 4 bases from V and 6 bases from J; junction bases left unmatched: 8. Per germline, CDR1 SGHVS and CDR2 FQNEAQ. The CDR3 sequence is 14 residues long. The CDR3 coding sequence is TGTGCCAGCAGCTACGTGGACAGGCTTGATGGCTACACCTTC. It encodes CASSYVDRLDGYTF.

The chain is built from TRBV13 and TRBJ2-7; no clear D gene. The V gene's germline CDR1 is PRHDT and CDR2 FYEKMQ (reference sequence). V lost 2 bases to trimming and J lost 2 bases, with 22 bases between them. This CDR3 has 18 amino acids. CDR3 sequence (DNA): TGTGCCAGCAGCTTAATTGGTGGGTCCGGCCTTAGGACCTACGAGCAGTACTTC. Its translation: CASSLIGGSGLRTYEQYF. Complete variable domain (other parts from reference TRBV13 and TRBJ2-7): AAGVIQSPRHLIKEKRETATLKCYPIPRHDTVYWYQQGPGQDPQFLISFYEKMQSDKGSIPDRFSAQQFSDYHSELNMSSLELGDSALYFCASSLIGGSGLRTYEQYFGPGTRLTVT.

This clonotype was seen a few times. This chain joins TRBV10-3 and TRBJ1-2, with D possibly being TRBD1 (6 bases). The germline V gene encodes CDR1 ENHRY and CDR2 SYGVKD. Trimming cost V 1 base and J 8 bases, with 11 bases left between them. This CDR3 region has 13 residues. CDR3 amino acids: CAISELKGDGYTF. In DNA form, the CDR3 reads TGTGCCATCAGTGAGTTGAAGGGGGACGGCTACACCTTC.

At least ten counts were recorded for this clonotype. For the CDR3, the DNA is TGTGCCAGCTCACCACAGGAGACGGCCTATGGCTACACCTTC. Translating it yields CASSPQETAYGYTF. The chain links TRBV18 to TRBJ1-2, with unresolved D. The CDR3 extends over 14 amino acids. Germline loops: CDR1 KGHSH, CDR2 LQKENI. The V end lost 1 base, the J end lost 4 bases, and 10 bases lay between the germline ends.

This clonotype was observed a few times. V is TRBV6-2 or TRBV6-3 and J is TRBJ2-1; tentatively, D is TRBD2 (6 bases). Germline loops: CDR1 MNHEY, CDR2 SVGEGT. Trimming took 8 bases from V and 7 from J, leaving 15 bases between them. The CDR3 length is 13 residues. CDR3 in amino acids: CASSLTSKNEQFF. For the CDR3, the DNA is TGTGCCAGCTCCCTGACTAGTAAGAATGAGCAGTTCTTC.

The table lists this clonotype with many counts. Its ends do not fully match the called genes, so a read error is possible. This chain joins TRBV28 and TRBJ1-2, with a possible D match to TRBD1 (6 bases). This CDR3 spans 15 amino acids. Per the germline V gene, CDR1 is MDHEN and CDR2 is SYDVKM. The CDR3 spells CASRLWGDRSDGYTF. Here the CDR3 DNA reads TGTGCCAGCAGGTTATGGGGTGACAGGTCCGATGGCTACACCTTC.

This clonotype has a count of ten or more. The CDR3 coding sequence is TGTGCCAGCAGTTTATTCCTGGGAGGGTACAGAGAGACCCAGTACTTC. It translates to CASSLFLGGYRETQYF. The V and J genes are TRBV27 and TRBJ2-5, with 7 positions matching TRBD2. The CDR3 has 16 amino acids. CDR1 and CDR2 from the germline V gene are MNHEY and SMNVEV (reference sequence). V was pared by 1 base and J by 4 bases, with 9 bases of the junction left unmatched.

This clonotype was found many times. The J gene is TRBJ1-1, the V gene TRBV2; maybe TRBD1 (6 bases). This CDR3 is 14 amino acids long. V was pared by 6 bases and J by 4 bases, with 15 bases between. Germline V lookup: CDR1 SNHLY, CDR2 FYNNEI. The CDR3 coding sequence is TGTGCCAGCAGGGCACAGGGCGGAAGCACTGAAGCTTTCTTT. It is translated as CASRAQGGSTEAFF.

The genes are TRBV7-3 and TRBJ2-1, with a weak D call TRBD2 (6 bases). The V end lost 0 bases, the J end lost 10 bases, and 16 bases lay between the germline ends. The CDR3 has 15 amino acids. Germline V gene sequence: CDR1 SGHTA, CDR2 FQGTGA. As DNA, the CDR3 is TGTGCCAGCAGCTTAACGGGCGGGATAGTGGAAGAGCAGTTCTTC. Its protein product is CASSLTGGIVEEQFF.

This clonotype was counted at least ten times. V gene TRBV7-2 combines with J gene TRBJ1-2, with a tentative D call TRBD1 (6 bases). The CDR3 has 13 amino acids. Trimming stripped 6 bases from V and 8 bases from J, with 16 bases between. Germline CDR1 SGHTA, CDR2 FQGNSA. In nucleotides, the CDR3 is TGTGCCAGCAGTCCGTTCCAGGGGCAGGGCTACACCTTC. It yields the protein CASSPFQGQGYTF.

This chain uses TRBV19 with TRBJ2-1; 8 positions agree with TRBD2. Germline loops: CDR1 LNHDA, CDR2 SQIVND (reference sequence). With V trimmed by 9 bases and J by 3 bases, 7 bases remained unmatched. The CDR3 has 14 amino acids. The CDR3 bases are TGTGCCAGCAAAATAGCGGGGTACTACAATGAGCAGTTCTTC. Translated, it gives CASKIAGYYNEQFF.

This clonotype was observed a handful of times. DNA for the CDR3: TGTGCCAGCTCACCCCGGGACAGCCTAACGAACACTGAAGCTTTCTTT. Amino acids: CASSPRDSLTNTEAFF. The rearrangement joins TRBV18 to TRBJ1-1; 7 bases are shared with TRBD1. Germline V CDR1 and CDR2: KGHSH, LQKENI. V lost 3 bases to trimming and J lost 1 base; unmatched junction nucleotides: 8. The CDR3 totals 16 residues.

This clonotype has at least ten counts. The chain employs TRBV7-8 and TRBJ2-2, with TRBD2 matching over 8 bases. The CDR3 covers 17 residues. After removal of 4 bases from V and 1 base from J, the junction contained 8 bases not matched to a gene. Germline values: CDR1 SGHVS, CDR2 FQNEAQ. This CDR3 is CASSYYSGGGNTGELFF. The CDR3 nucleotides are TGTGCCAGCAGCTACTATTCGGGAGGGGGGAACACCGGGGAGCTGTTTTTT.